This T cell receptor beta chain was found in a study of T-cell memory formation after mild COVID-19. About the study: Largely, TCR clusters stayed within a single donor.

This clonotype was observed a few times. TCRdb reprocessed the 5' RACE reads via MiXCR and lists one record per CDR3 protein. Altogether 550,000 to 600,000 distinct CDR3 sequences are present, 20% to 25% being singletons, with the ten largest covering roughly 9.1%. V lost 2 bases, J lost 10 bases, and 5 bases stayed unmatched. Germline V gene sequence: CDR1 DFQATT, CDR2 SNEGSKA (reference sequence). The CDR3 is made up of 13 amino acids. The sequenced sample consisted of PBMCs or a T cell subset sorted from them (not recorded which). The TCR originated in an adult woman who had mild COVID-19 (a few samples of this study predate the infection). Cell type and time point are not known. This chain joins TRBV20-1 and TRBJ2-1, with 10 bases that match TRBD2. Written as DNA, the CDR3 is TGCAGTGCTAGAAAAGGACTAGCGGTCGAGCAGTTCTTC. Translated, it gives CSARKGLAVEQFF.